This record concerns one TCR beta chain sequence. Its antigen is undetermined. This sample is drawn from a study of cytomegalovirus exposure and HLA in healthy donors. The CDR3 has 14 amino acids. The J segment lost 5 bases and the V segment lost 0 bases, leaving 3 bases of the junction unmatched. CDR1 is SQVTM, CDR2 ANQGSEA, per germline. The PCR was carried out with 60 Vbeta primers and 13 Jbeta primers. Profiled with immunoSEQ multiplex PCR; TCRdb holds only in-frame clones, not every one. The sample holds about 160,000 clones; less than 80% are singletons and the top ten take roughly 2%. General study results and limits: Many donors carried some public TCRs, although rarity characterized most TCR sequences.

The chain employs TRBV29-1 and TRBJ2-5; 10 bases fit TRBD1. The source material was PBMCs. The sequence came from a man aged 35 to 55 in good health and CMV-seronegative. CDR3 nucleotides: TGCAGCGTTGAAGAAGGGACAGGGGTGGAGACCCAGTACTTC. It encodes CSVEEGTGVETQYF. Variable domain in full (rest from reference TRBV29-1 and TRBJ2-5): SAVISQKPSRDICQRGTSLTIQCQVDSQVTMMFWYRQQPGQSLTLIATANQGSEATYESGFVIDKFPISRPNLTFSTLTVSNMSPEDSSIYLCSVEEGTGVETQYFGPGTRLLVL.